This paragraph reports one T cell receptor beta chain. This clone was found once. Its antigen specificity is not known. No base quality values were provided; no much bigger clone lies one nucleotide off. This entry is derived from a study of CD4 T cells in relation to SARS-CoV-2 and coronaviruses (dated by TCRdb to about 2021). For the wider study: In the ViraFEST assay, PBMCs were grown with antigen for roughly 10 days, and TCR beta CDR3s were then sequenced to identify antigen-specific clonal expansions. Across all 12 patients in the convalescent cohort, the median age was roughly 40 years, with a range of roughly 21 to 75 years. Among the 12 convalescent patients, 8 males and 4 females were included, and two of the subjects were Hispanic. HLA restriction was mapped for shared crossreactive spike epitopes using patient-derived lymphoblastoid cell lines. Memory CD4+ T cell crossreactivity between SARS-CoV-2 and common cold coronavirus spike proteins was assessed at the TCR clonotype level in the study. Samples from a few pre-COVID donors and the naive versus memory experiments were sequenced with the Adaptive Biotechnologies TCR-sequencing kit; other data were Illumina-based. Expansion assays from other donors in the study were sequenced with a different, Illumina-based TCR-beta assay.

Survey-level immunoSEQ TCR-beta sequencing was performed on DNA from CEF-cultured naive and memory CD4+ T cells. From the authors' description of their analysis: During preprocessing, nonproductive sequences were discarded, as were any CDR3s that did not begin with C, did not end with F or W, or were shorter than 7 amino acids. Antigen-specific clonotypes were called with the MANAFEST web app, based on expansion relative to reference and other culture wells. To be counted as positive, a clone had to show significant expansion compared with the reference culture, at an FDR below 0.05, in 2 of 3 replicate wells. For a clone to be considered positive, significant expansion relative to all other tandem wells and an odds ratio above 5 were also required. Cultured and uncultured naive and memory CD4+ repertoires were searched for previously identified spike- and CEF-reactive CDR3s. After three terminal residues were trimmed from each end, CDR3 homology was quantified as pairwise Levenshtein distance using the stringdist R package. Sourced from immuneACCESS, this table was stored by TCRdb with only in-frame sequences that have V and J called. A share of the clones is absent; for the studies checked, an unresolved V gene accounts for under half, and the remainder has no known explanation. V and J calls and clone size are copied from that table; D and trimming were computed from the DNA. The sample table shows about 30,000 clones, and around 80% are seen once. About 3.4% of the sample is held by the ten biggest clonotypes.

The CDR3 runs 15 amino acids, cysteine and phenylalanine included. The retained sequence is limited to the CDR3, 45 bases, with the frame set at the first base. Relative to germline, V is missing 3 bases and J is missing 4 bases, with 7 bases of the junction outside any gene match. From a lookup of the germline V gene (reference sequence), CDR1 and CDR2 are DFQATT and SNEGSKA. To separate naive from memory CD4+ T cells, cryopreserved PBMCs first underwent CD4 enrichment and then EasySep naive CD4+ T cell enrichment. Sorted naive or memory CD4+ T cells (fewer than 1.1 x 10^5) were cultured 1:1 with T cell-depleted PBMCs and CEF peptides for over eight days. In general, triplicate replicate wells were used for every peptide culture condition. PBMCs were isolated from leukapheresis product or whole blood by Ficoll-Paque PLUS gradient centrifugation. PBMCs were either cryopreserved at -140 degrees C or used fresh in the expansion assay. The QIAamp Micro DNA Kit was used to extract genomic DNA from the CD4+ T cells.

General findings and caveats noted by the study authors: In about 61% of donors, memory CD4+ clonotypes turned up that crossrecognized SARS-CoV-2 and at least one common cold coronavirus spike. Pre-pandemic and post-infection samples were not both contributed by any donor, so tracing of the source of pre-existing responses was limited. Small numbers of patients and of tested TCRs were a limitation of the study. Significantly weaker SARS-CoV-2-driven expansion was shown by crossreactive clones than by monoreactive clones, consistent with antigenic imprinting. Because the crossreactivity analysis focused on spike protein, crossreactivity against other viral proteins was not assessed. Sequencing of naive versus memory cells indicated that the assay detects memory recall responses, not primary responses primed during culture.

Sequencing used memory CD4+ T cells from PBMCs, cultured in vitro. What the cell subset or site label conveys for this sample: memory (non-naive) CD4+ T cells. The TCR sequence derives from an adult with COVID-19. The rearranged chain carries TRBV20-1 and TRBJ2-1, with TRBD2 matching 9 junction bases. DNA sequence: TGCAGTGCTAGTTCCCTAGCGGGGTATTACAATGAGCAGTTCTTC. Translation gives CSASSLAGYYNEQFF.